This is a list of T cell receptor beta chains from one sample in a study of blood T cells in healthy people across ages. TCRdb re-called the 5' RACE reads with MiXCR, one entry per CDR3 protein. The sample includes about a million distinct CDR3 sequences, more than 30% seen only once; the top ten take roughly 13%. The material sequenced was blood. The receptor set was obtained from a man in his late teens or twenties in good health. Each CDR3 is given with its conserved first and last residue. The D gene is left open where the match is weak. Clone size, where shown, is once, few, many, or a class for clones that have expanded.

d_call	cdr3_length	j_call	v_call	clone_size	cdr3_nt	cdr3_aa
TRBD2	15	TRBJ2-3	TRBV18	.	TGTGCCAGCTCAACCCTAGCGGGGGACACAGATACGCAGTATTTT	CASSTLAGDTDTQYF
.	13	TRBJ2-3	TRBV2	.	TGTGCCAGCAGAGGGGGAATGGCAGATACGCAGTATTTT	CASRGGMADTQYF
.	15	TRBJ1-2	TRBV7-6	.	TGTGCCAGCAGCTTAAATCCGGCAACCGACTATGGCTACACCTTC	CASSLNPATDYGYTF
.	14	TRBJ1-2	TRBV27	many	TGTGCCAGCAGTTTACTGGGAGCTAACTATGGCTACACCTTC	CASSLLGANYGYTF
.	12	TRBJ2-1	TRBV29-1	few	TGCAGCGCTCGCATGACAGACAATGAGCAGTTCTTC	CSARMTDNEQFF
TRBD1	16	TRBJ2-7	TRBV10-3	few	TGTGCCATCAGTGAGTCGACGGACAGGGTCCCGACCGAGCAGTACTTC	CAISESTDRVPTEQYF
.	14	TRBJ1-5	TRBV27	.	TGTGCCAGCAGTTCGACTTGGAGCAATCAGCCCCAGCATTTT	CASSSTWSNQPQHF
.	9	TRBJ1-1	TRBV28	.	TGTGCCAGCCAGTTTTCAGCTTTCTTT	CASQFSAFF
.	12	TRBJ2-3	TRBV12-3/TRBV12-4	once	TGTGCCAGCGCAGTGAGCACAGATACGCAGTATTTT	CASAVSTDTQYF
.	14	TRBJ2-5	TRBV5-1	.	TGCGCCAGCAGCCCTGGGACGACCGAGGCGACCCAGTACTTC	CASSPGTTEATQYF
TRBD1	14	TRBJ1-2	TRBV7-9	.	TGTGCCAGCAGCGTGAGAGGGGGCGCTTCTGGCTACACCTTC	CASSVRGGASGYTF
.	15	TRBJ2-1	TRBV7-2	few	TGTGCCAGCAGCTTAGCCGGGACTCAATCCCCCGAGCAGTTCTTC	CASSLAGTQSPEQFF
.	15	TRBJ2-1	TRBV6-5	few	TGTGCCAGCAGTTACCGGGGAGAAGCCTACAATGAGCAGTTCTTC	CASSYRGEAYNEQFF
.	11	TRBJ2-1	TRBV6-2/TRBV6-3	many	TGTGCCAGCAGCCAAACCAATGAGCAGTTCTTC	CASSQTNEQFF
.	16	TRBJ1-6	TRBV10-3	few	TGTGCCATCAGGAGGGATTCCCTCTCCTATAATTCACCCCTCCACTTT	CAIRRDSLSYNSPLHF
.	17	TRBJ1-6	TRBV19	.	TGTGCCAGTAGTATAGGGCGGCGACTCAACTATAATTCACCCCTCCACTTT	CASSIGRRLNYNSPLHF
TRBD1	16	TRBJ1-4	TRBV6-1	.	TGTGCCAGCAGTGAAATGGGACAGGGAAGTAATGAAAAACTGTTTTTT	CASSEMGQGSNEKLFF
TRBD2	15	TRBJ2-3	TRBV7-2	few	TGTGCCAGCAGCTTAACTAGCGGGGTGTTAGATACGCAGTATTTT	CASSLTSGVLDTQYF
TRBD1	14	TRBJ1-1	TRBV27	.	TGTGCCAGCAGTTATCGACAGGGCTACACTGAAGCTTTCTTT	CASSYRQGYTEAFF
.	15	TRBJ2-7	TRBV5-1	.	TGCGCCAGCAGCTCCCCCGGGTTACCTTCTCGCGAGCAGTACTTC	CASSSPGLPSREQYF
.	13	TRBJ1-1	TRBV13	many	TGTGCCAGCAGCCGGGACACCAACACTGAAGCTTTCTTT	CASSRDTNTEAFF
TRBD1	13	TRBJ1-1	TRBV20-1	once	TGCAGTGCGGCGGGACAGGGGCACACTGAAGCTTTCTTT	CSAAGQGHTEAFF
.	14	TRBJ1-6	TRBV13	few	TGTGCCAGCAGCATGGACAGATATAATTCACCCCTCCACTTT	CASSMDRYNSPLHF
.	15	TRBJ2-2	TRBV5-1	once	TGCGCCAGCAGCTTGGTGGGCCTGGGGTCCGGGGAGCTGTTTTTT	CASSLVGLGSGELFF
.	16	TRBJ2-4	TRBV4-2	.	TGTGCCCGCAGCCAAACAGGGACGGAGAAAATACACATTCAGTACTTC	CARSQTGTEKIHIQYF
.	17	TRBJ1-5	TRBV10-3	.	TGTGCCATCAGTGAGTCGTTTAAAACAGATAGCAATCAGCCCCAGCATTTT	CAISESFKTDSNQPQHF
.	13	TRBJ1-2	TRBV30	.	TGTGCCTGGAGTGTTGGGGTCGGCTATGGCTACACCTTC	CAWSVGVGYGYTF
.	13	TRBJ1-5	TRBV20-1	.	TGCAGTGCTACAGGGTTCGGCAATCAGCCCCAGCATTTT	CSATGFGNQPQHF
.	14	TRBJ1-6	TRBV6-5	.	TGTGCCAGCAGGGACGGGGGCTATAATTCACCCCTCCACTTT	CASRDGGYNSPLHF
.	13	TRBJ1-2	TRBV20-1	few	TGCAGTGCTAATGAGGGGGGGTTCGCGGGCTACACCTTC	CSANEGGFAGYTF
.	12	TRBJ1-4	TRBV6-1	.	TGTGCCAGCGCCCGGGAGGAAGAAAAACTGTTTTTT	CASAREEEKLFF
.	13	TRBJ2-3	TRBV6-2/TRBV6-3	.	TGTGCCAGCAGTTACGGGTCTAGCGCAGCGCAGTATTTT	CASSYGSSAAQYF
TRBD2	16	TRBJ2-7	TRBV20-1	.	TGCAGTGCTTCCCGGGTTGGGAGGGATGGGATCTACGAGCAGTACTTC	CSASRVGRDGIYEQYF
TRBD1	15	TRBJ2-5	TRBV9	once	TGTGCCAGCAGCGCGTATGGGACAGGGGATGAGACCCAGTACTTC	CASSAYGTGDETQYF
TRBD2	17	TRBJ2-3	TRBV7-2	few	TGTGCCAGCAGCTTAGACAGCGGGGGGGCTGGTTCACGGTCGCAGTATTTT	CASSLDSGGAGSRSQYF
TRBD1	16	TRBJ1-1	TRBV6-5	.	TGTGCCAGCAGTTTTCTCGGGACAGGGACTCTAAAGGGAGCTTTCTTT	CASSFLGTGTLKGAFF
.	17	TRBJ1-5	TRBV7-2	.	TGTGCCAGCAGCCCGTATCCCAGGGGTTGGAGCAATCAGCCTCAGCATTTT	CASSPYPRGWSNQPQHF
.	16	TRBJ1-2	TRBV20-1	few	TGCAGTGCTAGAGCAAGTTGGACCGCAGGGAGTCGTGGCTACACCTTC	CSARASWTAGSRGYTF
.	12	TRBJ1-2	TRBV20-1	once	TGCAGTGCTAAGGACCGGAACTATGGCGACACCTTC	CSAKDRNYGDTF
.	15	TRBJ1-1	TRBV7-9	.	TGTGCCAGCAGCTTAGCACCACGGACCAATGCTGAAGCTTTCTTT	CASSLAPRTNAEAFF